This TCR beta chain was profiled in a study of cytomegalovirus exposure and HLA in healthy donors. Researchers ran the PCR with 60 Vbeta and 13 Jbeta primers. Measured with immunoSEQ multiplex PCR; TCRdb has only the in-frame clones, and not every one. This sample has roughly 150,000 clones; around three quarters occur once, and the top ten carry about 13%. The CDR3 contains 17 residues. V was shortened by 0 bases and J by 5 bases, with 19 bases between the two germline ends. Germline CDR1 and CDR2: SNHLY and FYNNEI. The chain links TRBV2 to TRBJ2-5; maybe TRBD2 (6 bases). The sample comprised PBMCs. The clonotype was recovered from a man aged 40-49 years in good health and CMV-seropositive. CDR3 sequence reads: CASSEALRTAAGETQYF. The CDR3 nucleotides read TGTGCCAGCAGTGAAGCGCTTCGGACCGCCGCGGGGGAGACCCAGTACTTC.